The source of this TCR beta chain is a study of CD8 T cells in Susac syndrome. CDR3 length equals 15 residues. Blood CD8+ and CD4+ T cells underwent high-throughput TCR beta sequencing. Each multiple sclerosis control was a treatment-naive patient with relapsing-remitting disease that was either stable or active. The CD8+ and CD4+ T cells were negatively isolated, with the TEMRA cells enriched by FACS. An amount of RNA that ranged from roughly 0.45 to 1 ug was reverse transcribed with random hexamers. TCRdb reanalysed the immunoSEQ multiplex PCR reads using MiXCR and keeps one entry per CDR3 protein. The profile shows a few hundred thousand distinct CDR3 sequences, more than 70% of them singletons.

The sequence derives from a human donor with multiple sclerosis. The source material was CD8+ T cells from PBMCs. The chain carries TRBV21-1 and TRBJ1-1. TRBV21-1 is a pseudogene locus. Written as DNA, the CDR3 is TGTGCCAGCGGGGTCGGCAGGCCTATGAACACTGAAGCTTTCTTT. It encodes CASGVGRPMNTEAFF.